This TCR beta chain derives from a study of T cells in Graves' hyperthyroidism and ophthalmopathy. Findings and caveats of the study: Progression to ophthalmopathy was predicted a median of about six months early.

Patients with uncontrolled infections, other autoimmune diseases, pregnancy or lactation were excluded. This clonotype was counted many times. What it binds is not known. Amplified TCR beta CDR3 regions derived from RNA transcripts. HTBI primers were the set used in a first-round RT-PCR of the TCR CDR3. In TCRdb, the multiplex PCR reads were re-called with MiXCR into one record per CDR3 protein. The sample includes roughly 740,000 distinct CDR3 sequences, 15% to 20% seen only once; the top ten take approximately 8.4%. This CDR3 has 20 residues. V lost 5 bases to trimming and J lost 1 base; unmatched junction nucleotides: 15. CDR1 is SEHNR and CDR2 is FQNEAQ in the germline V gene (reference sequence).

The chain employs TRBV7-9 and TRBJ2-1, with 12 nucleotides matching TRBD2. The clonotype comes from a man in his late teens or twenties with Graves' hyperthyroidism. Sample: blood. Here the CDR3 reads CASSPGGRLAGAGSYNEQFF. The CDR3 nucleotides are TGTGCCAGCAGCCCTGGAGGTCGACTAGCGGGAGCGGGGTCCTACAATGAGCAGTTCTTC.